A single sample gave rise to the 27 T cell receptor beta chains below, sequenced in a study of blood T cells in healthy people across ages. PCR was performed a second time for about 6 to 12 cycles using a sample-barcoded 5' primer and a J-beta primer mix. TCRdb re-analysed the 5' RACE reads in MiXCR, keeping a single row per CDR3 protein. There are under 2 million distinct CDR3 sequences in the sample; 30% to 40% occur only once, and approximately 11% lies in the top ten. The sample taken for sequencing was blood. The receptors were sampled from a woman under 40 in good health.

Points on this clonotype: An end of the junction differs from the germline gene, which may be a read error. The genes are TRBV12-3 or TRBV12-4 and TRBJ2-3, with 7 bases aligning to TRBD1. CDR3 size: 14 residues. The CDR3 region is CASIIRGIEDAQYF. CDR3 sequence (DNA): TGTGCCAGCATCATCAGGGGGATTGAAGATGCGCAGTATTTT.

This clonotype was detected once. CDR3 coding DNA: TGTGCCAGCAGTGTTGAGGGTTACAATCAGCCCCAGCATTTT. Protein: CASSVEGYNQPQHF. The chain employs TRBV2 and TRBJ1-5; D is uncertain. Trimming left V 4 bases short and J 3 bases short, with 10 bases between. Germline lookup yields CDR1 SNHLY and CDR2 FYNNEI. CDR3 length equals 14 residues.

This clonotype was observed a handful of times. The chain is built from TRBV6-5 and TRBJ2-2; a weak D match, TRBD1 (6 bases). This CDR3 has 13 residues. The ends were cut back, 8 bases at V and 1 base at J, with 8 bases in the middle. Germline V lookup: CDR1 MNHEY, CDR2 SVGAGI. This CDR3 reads CASGGQNTGELFF. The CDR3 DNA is TGTGCCAGCGGGGGACAGAACACCGGGGAGCTGTTTTTT.

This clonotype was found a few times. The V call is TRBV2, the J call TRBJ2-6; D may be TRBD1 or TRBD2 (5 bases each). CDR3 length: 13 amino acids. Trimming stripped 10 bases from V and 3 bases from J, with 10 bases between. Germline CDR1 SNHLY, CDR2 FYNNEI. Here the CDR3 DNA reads TGTGCCAACGGGGCGCATGGGGCCAACGTCCTGACTTTC. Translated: CANGAHGANVLTF.

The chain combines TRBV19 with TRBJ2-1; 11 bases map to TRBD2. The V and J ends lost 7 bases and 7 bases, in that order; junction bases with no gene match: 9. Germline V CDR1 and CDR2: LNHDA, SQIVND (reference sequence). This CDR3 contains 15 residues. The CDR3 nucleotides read TGTGCCAGTAATATCACCGGGACTAGCGGAAATGAGCAGTTCTTC. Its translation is CASNITGTSGNEQFF.

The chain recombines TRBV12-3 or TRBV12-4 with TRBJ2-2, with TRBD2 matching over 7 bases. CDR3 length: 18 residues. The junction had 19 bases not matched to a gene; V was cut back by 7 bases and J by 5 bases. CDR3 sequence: CASTPRGRGFLGTGELFF. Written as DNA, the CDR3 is TGTGCCAGCACCCCTCGGGGGAGGGGTTTTCTGGGGACCGGGGAGCTGTTTTTT.

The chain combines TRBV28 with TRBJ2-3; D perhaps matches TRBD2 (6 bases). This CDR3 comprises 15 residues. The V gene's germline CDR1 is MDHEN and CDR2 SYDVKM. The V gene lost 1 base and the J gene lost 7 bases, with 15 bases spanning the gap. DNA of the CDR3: TGTGCCAGCAGTTTATTCAACGGACTATCTTATACGCAGTATTTT. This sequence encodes CASSLFNGLSYTQYF.

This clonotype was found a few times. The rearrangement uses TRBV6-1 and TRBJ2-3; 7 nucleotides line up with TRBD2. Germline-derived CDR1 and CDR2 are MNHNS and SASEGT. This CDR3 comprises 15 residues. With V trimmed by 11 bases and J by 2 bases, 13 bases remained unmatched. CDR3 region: CASEAREPITDTQYF. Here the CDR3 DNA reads TGTGCCTCAGAGGCGCGGGAGCCTATCACAGATACGCAGTATTTT.

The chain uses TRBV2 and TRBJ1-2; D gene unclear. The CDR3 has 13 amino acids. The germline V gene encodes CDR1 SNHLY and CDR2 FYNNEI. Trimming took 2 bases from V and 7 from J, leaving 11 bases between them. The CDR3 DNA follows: TGTGCCAGCAGTGAAAGGGAATCAAGTGGCTACACCTTC. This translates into CASSERESSGYTF. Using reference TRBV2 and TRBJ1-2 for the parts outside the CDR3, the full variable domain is EPEVTQTPSHQVTQMGQEVILRCVPISNHLYFYWYRQILGQKVEFLVSFYNNEISEKSEIFDDQFSVERPDGSNFTLKIRSTKLEDSAMYFCASSERESSGYTFGSGTRLTVV.

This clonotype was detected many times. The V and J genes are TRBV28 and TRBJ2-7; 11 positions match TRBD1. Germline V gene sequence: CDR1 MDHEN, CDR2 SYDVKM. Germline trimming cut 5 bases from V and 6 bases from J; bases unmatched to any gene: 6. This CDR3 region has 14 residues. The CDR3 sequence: CASSLTGTGGEQYF. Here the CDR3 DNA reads TGTGCCAGCAGTCTCACCGGGACAGGGGGCGAGCAGTACTTC.

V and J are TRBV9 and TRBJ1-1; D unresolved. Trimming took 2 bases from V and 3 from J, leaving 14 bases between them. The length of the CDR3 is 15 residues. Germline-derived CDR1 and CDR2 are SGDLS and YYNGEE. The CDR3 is CASSVQTGADTEAFF. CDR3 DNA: TGTGCCAGCAGCGTTCAGACCGGCGCCGACACTGAAGCTTTCTTT.

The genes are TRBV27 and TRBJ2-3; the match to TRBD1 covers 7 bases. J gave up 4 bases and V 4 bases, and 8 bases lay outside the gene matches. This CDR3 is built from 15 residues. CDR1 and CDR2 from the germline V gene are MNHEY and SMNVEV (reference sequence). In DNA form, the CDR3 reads TGTGCCAGCAGTTCTAGACAGGGTATGGCAGATACGCAGTATTTT. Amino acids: CASSSRQGMADTQYF.

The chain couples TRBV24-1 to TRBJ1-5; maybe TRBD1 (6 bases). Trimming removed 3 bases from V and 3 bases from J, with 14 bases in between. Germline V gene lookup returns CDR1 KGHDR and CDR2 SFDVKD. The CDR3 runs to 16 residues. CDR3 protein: CATSDSGQSYNQPQHF. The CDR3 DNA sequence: TGTGCCACCAGTGATAGTGGACAGTCGTACAATCAGCCCCAGCATTTT.

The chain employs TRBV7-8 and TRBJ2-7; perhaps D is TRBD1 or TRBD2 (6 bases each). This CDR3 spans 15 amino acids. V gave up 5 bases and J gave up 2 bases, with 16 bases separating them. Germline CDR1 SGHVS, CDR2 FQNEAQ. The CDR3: CASSPGGRGPYEQYF. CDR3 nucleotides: TGTGCCAGCAGCCCCGGGGGCAGGGGACCCTACGAGCAGTACTTC. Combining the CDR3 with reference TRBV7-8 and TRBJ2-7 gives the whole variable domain GAGVSQSPRYKVAKRGQDVALRCDPISGHVSLFWYQQALGQGPEFLTYFQNEAQLDKSGLPSDRFFAERPEGSVSTLKIQRTQQEDSAVYLCASSPGGRGPYEQYFGPGTRLTVT.

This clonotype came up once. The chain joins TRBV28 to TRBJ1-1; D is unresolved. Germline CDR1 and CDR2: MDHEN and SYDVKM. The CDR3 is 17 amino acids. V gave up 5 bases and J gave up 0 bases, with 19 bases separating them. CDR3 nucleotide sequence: TGTGCCAGCAGTCTATCAACTAAGGACGGATTGAACACTGAAGCTTTCTTT. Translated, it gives CASSLSTKDGLNTEAFF.

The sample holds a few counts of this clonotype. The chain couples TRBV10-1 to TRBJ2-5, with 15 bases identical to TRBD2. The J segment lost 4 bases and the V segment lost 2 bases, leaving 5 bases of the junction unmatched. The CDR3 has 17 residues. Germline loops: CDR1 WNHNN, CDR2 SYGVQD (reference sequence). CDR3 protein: CASSETPGLAGGETQYF. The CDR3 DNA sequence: TGCGCCAGCAGTGAGACACCGGGACTAGCGGGGGGAGAGACCCAGTACTTC.

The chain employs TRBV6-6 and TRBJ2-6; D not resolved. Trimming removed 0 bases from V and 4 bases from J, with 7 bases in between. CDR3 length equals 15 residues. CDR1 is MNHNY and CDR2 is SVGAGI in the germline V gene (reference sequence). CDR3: CASSYSDRGANVLTF. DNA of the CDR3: TGTGCCAGCAGTTACTCGGATCGGGGGGCCAACGTCCTGACTTTC.

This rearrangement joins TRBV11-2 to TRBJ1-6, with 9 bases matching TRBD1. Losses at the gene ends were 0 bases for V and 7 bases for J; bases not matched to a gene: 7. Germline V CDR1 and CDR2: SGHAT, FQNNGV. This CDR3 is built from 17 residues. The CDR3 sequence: CASSLERWGQGNSPLHF. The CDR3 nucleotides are TGTGCCAGCAGCTTAGAAAGATGGGGACAGGGAAATTCACCCCTCCACTTT.

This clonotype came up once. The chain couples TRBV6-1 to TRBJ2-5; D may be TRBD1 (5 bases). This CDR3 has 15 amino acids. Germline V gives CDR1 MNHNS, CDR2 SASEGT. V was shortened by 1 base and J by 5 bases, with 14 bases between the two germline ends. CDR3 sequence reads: CASSEGGHLRETQYF. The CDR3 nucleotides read TGTGCCAGCAGTGAAGGAGGACACCTCCGGGAGACCCAGTACTTC.

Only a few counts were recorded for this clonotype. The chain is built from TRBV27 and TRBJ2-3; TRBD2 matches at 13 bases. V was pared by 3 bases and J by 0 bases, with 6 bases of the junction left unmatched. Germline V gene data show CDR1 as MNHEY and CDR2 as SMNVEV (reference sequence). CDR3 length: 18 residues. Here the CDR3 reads CASSFRPTSGRSTDTQYF. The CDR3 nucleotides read TGTGCCAGCAGTTTCCGTCCGACTAGCGGGAGGAGCACAGATACGCAGTATTTT.

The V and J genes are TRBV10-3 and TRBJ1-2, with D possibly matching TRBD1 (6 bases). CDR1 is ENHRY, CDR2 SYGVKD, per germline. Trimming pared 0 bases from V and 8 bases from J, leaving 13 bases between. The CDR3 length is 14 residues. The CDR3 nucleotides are TGTGCCATCAGTGAGTCTTCCCAGGGGTACGGCTACACCTTC. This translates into CAISESSQGYGYTF.

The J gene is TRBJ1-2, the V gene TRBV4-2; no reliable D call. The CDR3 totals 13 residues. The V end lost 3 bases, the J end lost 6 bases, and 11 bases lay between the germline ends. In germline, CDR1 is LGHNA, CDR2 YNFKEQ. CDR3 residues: CASSQRPSDGYTF. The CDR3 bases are TGTGCCAGCAGCCAGAGGCCGAGTGATGGCTACACCTTC.

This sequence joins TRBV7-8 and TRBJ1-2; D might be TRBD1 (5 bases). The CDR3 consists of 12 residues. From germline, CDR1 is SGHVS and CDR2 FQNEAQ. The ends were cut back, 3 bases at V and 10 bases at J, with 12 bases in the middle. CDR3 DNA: TGTGCCAGCAGCTTCCCGGGACTAGACTACACCTTC. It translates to CASSFPGLDYTF.

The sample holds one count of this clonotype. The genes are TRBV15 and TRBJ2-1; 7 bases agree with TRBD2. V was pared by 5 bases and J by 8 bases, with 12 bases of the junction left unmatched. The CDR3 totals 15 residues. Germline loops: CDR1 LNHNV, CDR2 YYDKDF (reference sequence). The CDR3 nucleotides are TGTGCCACCAGCGGAACCGGGACTATGTTCTATGAGCAGTTCTTC. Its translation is CATSGTGTMFYEQFF.

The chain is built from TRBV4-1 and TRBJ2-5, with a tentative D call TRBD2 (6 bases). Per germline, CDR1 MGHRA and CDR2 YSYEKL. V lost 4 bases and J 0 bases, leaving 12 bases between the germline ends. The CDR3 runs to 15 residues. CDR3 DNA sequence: TGCGCCAGCAGCCGACCAGGAGGGAACCAAGAGACCCAGTACTTC. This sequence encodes CASSRPGGNQETQYF.

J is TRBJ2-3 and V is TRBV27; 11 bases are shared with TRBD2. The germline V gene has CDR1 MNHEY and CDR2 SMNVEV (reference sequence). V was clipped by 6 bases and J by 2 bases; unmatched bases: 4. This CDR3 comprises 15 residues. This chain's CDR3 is CASRRLAGITDTQYF. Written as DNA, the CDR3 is TGTGCCAGCAGGCGACTAGCGGGGATCACAGATACGCAGTATTTT.

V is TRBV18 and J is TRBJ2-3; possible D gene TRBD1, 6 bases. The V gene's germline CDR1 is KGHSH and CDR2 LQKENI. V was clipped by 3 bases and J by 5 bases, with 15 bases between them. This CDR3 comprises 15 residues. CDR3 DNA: TGTGCCAGCTCACCGCAACGTCAGGGGAAAGATACGCAGTATTTT. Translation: CASSPQRQGKDTQYF.